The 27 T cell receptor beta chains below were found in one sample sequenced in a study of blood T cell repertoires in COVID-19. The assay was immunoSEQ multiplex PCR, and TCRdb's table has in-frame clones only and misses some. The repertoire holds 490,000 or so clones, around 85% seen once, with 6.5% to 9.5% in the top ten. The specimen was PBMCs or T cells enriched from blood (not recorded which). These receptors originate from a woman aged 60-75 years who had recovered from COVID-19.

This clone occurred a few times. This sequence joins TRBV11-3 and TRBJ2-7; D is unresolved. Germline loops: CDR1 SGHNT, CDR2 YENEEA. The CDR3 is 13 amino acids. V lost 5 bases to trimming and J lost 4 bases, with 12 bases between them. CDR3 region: CASSPRPKYEQYF. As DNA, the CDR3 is TGTGCCAGCAGCCCTAGACCCAAGTACGAGCAGTACTTC.

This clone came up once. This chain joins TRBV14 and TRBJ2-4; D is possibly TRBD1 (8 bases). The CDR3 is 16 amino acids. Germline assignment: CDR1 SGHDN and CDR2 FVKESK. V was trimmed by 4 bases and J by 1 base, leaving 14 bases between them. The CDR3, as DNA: TGTGCCAGCAGCCTTACAGGGGGGGTGGCCAAAAACATTCAGTACTTC. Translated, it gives CASSLTGGVAKNIQYF.

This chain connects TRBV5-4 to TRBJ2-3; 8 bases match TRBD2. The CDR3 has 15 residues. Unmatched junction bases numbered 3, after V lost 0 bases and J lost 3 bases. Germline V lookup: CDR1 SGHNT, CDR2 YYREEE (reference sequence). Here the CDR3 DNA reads TGTGCCAGCAGCTTGGTGGCTAGCGGGACAGATACGCAGTATTTT. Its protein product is CASSLVASGTDTQYF.

The DNA for the CDR3 is TGTGCCAGCAGTCCTAGGGACAGTTTGTATAGCAATCAGCCCCAGCATTTT. Residues: CASSPRDSLYSNQPQHF. The genes are TRBV27 and TRBJ1-5; 7 bases line up with TRBD1. The V and J ends lost 5 bases and 0 bases, in that order; junction bases with no gene match: 10. Germline V gene lookup returns CDR1 MNHEY and CDR2 SMNVEV (reference sequence). The CDR3 has 17 amino acids.

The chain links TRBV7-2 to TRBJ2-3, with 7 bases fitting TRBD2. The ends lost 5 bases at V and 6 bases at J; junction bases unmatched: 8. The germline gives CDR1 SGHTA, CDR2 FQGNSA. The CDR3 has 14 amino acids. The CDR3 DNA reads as TGTGCCAGCAGCCTTGGACTAGTTACCGATACGCAGTATTTT. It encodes CASSLGLVTDTQYF. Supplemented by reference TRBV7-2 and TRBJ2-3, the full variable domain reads GAGVSQSPSNKVTEKGKDVELRCDPISGHTALYWYRQSLGQGLEFLIYFQGNSAPDKSGLPSDRFSAERTGGSVSTLTIQRTQQEDSAVYLCASSLGLVTDTQYFGPGTRLTVL.

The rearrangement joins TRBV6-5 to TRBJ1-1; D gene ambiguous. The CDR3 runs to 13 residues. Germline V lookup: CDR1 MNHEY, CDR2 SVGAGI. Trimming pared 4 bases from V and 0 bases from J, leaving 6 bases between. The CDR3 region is CASSSNLNTEAFF. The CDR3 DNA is TGTGCCAGCAGTTCCAACTTGAACACTGAAGCTTTCTTT.

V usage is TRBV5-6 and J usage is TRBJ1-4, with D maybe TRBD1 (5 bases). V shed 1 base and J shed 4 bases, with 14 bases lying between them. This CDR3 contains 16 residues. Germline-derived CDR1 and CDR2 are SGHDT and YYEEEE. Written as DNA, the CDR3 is TGTGCCAGCAGCTTGCAGGGAAACCCAAATAATGAAAAACTGTTTTTT. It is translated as CASSLQGNPNNEKLFF.

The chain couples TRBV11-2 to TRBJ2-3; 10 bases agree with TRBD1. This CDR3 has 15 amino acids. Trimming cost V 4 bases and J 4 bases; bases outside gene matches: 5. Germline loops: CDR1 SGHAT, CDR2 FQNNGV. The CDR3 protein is CASSSGQGRADTQYF. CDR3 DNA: TGTGCCAGCAGCTCGGGACAGGGGAGGGCAGATACGCAGTATTTT.

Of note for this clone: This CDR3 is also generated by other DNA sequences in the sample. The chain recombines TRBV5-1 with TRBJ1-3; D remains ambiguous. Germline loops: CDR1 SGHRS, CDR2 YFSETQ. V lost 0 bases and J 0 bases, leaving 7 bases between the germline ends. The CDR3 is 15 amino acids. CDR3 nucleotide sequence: TGCGCCAGCAGCTTGGGCGGGAGCTCTGGAAACACCATATATTTT. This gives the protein CASSLGGSSGNTIYF. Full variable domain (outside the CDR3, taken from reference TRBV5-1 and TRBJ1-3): KAGVTQTPRYLIKTRGQQVTLSCSPISGHRSVSWYQQTPGQGLQFLFEYFSETQRNKGNFPGRFSGRQFSNSRSEMNVSTLELGDSALYLCASSLGGSSGNTIYFGEGSWLTVV.

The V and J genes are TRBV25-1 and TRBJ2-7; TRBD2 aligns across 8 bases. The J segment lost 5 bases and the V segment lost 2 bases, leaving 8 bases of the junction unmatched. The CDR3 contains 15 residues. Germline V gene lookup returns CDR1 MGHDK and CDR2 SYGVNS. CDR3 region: CASSEVCGGQDEQYV. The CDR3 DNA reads TGTGCCAGCAGTGAAGTTTGCGGGGGGCAAGACGAGCAGTACGTC.

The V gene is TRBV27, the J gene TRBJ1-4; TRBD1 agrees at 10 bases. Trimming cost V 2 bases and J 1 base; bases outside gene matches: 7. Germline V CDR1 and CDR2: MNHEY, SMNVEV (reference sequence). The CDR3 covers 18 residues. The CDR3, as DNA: TGTGCCAGCAGTTTAGGGACAGGGGCGTTTTTAACTAATGAAAAACTGTTTTTT. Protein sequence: CASSLGTGAFLTNEKLFF.

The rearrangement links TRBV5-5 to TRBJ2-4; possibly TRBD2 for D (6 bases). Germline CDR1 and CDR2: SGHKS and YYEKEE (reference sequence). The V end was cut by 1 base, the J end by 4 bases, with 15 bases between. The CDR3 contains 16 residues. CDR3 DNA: TGTGCCAGCAGCTTGCAGTGGCGGGGAGAAAAAAACATTCAGTACTTC. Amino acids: CASSLQWRGEKNIQYF.

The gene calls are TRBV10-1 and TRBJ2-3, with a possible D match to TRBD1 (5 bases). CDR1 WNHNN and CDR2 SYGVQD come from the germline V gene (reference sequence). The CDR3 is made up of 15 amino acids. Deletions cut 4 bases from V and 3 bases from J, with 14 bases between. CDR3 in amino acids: CASSVAGIQTDTQYF. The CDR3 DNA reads TGCGCCAGCAGTGTGGCAGGGATACAAACAGATACGCAGTATTTT.

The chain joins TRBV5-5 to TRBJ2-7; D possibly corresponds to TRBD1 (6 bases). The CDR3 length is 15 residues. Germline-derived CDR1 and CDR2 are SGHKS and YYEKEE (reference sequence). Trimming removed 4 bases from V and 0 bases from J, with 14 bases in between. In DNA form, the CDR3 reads TGTGCCAGCAGCGCGGACAGATTGAGCTCCTACGAGCAGTACTTC. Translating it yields CASSADRLSSYEQYF.

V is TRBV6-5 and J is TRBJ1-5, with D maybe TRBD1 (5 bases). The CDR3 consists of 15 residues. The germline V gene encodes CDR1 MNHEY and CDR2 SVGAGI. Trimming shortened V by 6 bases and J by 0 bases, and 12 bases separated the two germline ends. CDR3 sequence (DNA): TGTGCCAGCAGGATTGACAGTTATAGCAATCAGCCCCAGCATTTT. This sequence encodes CASRIDSYSNQPQHF.

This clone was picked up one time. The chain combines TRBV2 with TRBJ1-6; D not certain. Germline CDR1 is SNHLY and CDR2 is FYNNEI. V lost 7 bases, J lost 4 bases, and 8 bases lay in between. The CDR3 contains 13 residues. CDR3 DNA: TGTGCCAGCAAGGAGACTTATAATTCACCCCTCCACTTT. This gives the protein CASKETYNSPLHF.

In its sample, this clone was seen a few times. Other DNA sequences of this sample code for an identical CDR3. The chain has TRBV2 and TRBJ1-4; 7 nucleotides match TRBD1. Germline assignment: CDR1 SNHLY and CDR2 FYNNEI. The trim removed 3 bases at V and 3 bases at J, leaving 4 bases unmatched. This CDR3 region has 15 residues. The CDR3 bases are TGTGCCAGCAGTGACAGGGGGTTGGCTAATGAAAAACTGTTTTTT. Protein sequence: CASSDRGLANEKLFF.

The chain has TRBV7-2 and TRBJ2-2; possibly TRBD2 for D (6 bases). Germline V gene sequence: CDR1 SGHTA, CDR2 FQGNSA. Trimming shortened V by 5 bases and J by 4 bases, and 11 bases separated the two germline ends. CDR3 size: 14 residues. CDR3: CASSPTSSTGELFF. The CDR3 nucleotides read TGTGCCAGCAGCCCTACTAGCTCCACCGGGGAGCTGTTTTTT.

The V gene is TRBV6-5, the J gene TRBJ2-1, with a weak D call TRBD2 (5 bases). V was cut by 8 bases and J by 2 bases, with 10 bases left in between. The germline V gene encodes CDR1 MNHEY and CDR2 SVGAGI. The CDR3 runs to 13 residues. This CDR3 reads CASRRTAYNEQFF. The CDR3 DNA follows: TGTGCCAGCCGGAGGACCGCCTACAATGAGCAGTTCTTC.

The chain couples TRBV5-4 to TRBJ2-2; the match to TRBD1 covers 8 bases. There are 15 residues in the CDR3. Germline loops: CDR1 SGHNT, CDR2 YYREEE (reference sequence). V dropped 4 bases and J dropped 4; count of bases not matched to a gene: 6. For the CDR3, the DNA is TGTGCCAGCAGCAGACAGGGGATTGTCACCGGGGAGCTGTTTTTT. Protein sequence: CASSRQGIVTGELFF.

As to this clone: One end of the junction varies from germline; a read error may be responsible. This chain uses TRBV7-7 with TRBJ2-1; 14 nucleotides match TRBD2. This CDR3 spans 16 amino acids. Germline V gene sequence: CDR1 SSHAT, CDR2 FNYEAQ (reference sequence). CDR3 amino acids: CASSLGLAGAGNEQFF. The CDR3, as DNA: TGTGCTAGCAGCTTGGGACTAGCGGGGGCGGGGAATGAGCAGTTCTTC.

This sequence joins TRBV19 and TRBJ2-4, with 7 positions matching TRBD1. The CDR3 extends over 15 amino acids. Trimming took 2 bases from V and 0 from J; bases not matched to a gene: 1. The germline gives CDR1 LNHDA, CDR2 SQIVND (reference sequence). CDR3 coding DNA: TGTGCCAGTAGTATAAACAGGGGAGCCAAAAACATTCAGTACTTC. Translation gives CASSINRGAKNIQYF.

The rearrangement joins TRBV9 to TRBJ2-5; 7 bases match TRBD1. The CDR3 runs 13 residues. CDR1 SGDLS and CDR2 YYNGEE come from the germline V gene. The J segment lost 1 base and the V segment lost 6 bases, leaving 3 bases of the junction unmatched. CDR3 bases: TGTGCCAGCAAAAGGGACAGCCAAGAGACCCAGTACTTC. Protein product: CASKRDSQETQYF.

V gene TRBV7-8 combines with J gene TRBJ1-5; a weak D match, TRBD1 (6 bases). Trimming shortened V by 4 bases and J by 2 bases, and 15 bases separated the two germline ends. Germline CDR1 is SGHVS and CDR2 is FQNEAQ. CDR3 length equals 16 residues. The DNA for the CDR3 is TGTGCCAGCAGCTGGACGAGGGAGGGGGGCAATCAGCCCCAGCATTTT. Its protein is CASSWTREGGNQPQHF.

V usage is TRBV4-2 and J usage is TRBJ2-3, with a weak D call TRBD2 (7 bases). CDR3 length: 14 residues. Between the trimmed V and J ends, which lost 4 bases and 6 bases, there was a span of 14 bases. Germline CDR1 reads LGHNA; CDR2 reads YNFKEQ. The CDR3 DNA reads TGTGCCAGCAGCCCGGGGGGCGCGCAGGATACGCAGTATTTT. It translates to CASSPGGAQDTQYF.

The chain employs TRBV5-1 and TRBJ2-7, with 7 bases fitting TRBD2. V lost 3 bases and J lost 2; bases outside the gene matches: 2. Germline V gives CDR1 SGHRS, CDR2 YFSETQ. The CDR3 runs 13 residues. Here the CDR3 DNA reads TGCGCCAGCAGCTGGGGGGGTACCTACGAGCAGTACTTC. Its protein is CASSWGGTYEQYF.

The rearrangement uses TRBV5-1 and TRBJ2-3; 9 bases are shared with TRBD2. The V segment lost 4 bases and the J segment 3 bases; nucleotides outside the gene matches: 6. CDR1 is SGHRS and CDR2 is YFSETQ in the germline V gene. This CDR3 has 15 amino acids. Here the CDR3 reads CASSVGLAITDTQYF. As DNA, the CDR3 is TGCGCCAGCAGCGTGGGACTAGCTATTACAGATACGCAGTATTTT. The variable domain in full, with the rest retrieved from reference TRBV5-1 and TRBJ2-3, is KAGVTQTPRYLIKTRGQQVTLSCSPISGHRSVSWYQQTPGQGLQFLFEYFSETQRNKGNFPGRFSGRQFSNSRSEMNVSTLELGDSALYLCASSVGLAITDTQYFGPGTRLTVL.